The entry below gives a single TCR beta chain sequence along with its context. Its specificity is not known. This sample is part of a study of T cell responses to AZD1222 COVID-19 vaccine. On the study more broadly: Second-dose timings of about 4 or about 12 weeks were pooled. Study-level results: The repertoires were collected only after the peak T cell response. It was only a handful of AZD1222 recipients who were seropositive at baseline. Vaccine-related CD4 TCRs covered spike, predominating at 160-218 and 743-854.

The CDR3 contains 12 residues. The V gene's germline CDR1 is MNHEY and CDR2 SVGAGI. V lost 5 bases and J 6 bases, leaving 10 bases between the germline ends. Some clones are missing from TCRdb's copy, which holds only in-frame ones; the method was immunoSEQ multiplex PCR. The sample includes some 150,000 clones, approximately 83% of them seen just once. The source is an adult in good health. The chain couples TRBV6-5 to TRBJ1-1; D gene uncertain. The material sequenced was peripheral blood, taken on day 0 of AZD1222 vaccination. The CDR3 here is CASSRKGAEAFF. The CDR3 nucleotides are TGTGCCAGCAGTCGTAAGGGCGCTGAAGCTTTCTTT.